The 27 T cell receptor beta chains presented below share a single source sample, sequenced in a study of T cells after yellow fever vaccination (dated by TCRdb to about 2019). Reading the label with the study, this specimen's treatment or condition is: live attenuated yellow fever vaccine strain. Library generation was performed with 5' RACE. The run used an Illumina HiSeq 2500. In TCRdb, the public reads were trimmed at Q25 with fastp and aligned with MiXCR, with productive beta chains retained. Each entry is one CDR3 protein sequence, shown with its most common DNA and genes. The sample profile shows 450,000 to 650,000 distinct CDR3 sequences; 20% to 25% of them were found once. Jointly, the top ten make up less than 20% of the sample. Sample: PBMCs, taken 21 days after the first yellow fever vaccination. These receptors originate from a man younger than 35 who received the YFV17D yellow fever vaccine.

CDR3: CASSLDATGGLDEQYF. The CDR3, as DNA: TGTGCCAGCAGCTTAGACGCGACAGGGGGTTTGGACGAGCAGTACTTC. The V and J genes are TRBV11-2 and TRBJ2-7; TRBD1 matches at 9 bases. Trimming removed 0 bases from V and 5 bases from J; junction bases left unmatched: 8. The CDR3 extends over 16 amino acids. Germline V gives CDR1 SGHAT, CDR2 FQNNGV.

V and J are TRBV12-3 or TRBV12-4 and TRBJ2-3; maybe TRBD1 (7 bases). The CDR3 loop spans 15 amino acids. V was cut by 5 bases and J by 2 bases, with 14 bases left in between. The chain's CDR3 is CASSQPGGFTDTQYF. In DNA, the CDR3 is TGTGCCAGCAGTCAACCAGGGGGGTTCACAGATACGCAGTATTTT.

This clonotype was observed a few times. The chain uses TRBV7-9 and TRBJ1-6; maybe TRBD1 (5 bases). The V end lost 3 bases, the J end lost 4 bases, and 13 bases lay between the germline ends. Germline CDR1 SEHNR, CDR2 FQNEAQ (reference sequence). The CDR3 extends over 16 amino acids. In DNA, the CDR3 is TGTGCCAGCAGCTTGGACGACGGGACGTATAATTCACCCCTCCACTTT. It specifies CASSLDDGTYNSPLHF. Filled out from reference TRBV7-9 and TRBJ1-6, the complete variable domain reads DTGVSQNPRHKITKRGQNVTFRCDPISEHNRLYWYRQTLGQGPEFLTYFQNEAQLEKSRLLSDRFSAERPKGSFSTLEIQRTEQGDSAMYLCASSLDDGTYNSPLHFGNGTRLTVT.

V and J are TRBV27 and TRBJ1-1; D not certain. V lost 5 bases to trimming and J lost 11 bases, with 24 bases between them. The CDR3 totals 15 residues. CDR1 and CDR2 from the germline V gene are MNHEY and SMNVEV (reference sequence). CDR3 region: CASSPNVGWNTVAFF. For the CDR3, the DNA is TGTGCCAGCAGTCCCAACGTGGGATGGAACACTGTTGCTTTCTTT.

This clonotype was seen a few times. V is TRBV7-3 and J is TRBJ2-1; D unresolved. Trimming left V 1 base short and J 2 bases short, with 9 bases between. This CDR3 is built from 15 residues. Germline-derived CDR1 and CDR2 are SGHTA and FQGTGA. In DNA form, the CDR3 reads TGTGCCAGCAGCTTAAATGTGGTGACCTACAATGAGCAGTTCTTC. It translates to CASSLNVVTYNEQFF.

This rearrangement joins TRBV5-1 to TRBJ2-7; TRBD1 matches at 8 bases. Germline V gene sequence: CDR1 SGHRS, CDR2 YFSETQ. The CDR3 runs 14 residues. With 4 bases clipped from V and 5 bases from J, the junction kept 8 bases outside the gene matches. The CDR3 nucleotides are TGCGCCAGCAGCCCCCGGGACAGGTTTGACGAGCAGTACTTC. Its protein product is CASSPRDRFDEQYF.

A few counts support this clonotype. The chain recombines TRBV7-8 with TRBJ2-7; no definite D call. CDR3 length: 13 residues. The V end was cut by 3 bases, the J end by 5 bases, with 11 bases between. Germline CDR1 is SGHVS and CDR2 is FQNEAQ. The CDR3 nucleotides are TGTGCCAGCAGCTTCACACGTGGTAACGAGCAGTACGTC. It is translated as CASSFTRGNEQYV.

The gene calls are TRBV7-6 and TRBJ2-1; D perhaps matches TRBD1 (5 bases). The ends were cut back, 5 bases at V and 4 bases at J, with 15 bases in the middle. Germline V lookup: CDR1 SGHVS, CDR2 FNYEAQ. The length of the CDR3 is 15 residues. The CDR3: CASSPAQGPYNEQFF. CDR3 nucleotides: TGTGCCAGCAGCCCCGCCCAGGGCCCTTACAATGAGCAGTTCTTC.

The chain carries TRBV29-1 and TRBJ2-7; 7 bases line up with TRBD2. Per germline, CDR1 SQVTM and CDR2 ANQGSEA. The V gene end was trimmed by 7 bases and the J gene end by 0 bases; junction bases not matched to a gene: 9. The CDR3 has 14 amino acids. In DNA form, the CDR3 reads TGCAGCGCCCGTGGGGGGGAGTTCTCCTACGAGCAGTACTTC. Residues: CSARGGEFSYEQYF.

The V call is TRBV20-1, the J call TRBJ2-7; 12 bases are a match to TRBD1. From germline, CDR1 is DFQATT and CDR2 SNEGSKA (reference sequence). V trimming: 4 bases; J trimming: 0 bases; junction bases outside the gene matches: 1. The CDR3 is 14 residues long. The CDR3 DNA reads TGCAGTGCTAAGGGACAGGGGGCCTCCTACGAGCAGTACGTC. The encoded protein is CSAKGQGASYEQYV.

This clonotype was seen only a few times. V gene TRBV7-2 combines with J gene TRBJ2-1; D gene ambiguous. The CDR3 sequence is 16 residues long. Germline loops: CDR1 SGHTA, CDR2 FQGNSA. With 5 bases removed from V and 0 bases from J, the gap between germline ends came to 14 bases. The CDR3: CASSPDSRSSYNEQFF. CDR3 bases: TGTGCCAGCAGCCCAGACTCCCGGAGCTCCTACAATGAGCAGTTCTTC. Full variable domain (outside the CDR3, taken from reference TRBV7-2 and TRBJ2-1): GAGVSQSPSNKVTEKGKDVELRCDPISGHTALYWYRQSLGQGLEFLIYFQGNSAPDKSGLPSDRFSAERTGGSVSTLTIQRTQQEDSAVYLCASSPDSRSSYNEQFFGPGTRLTVL.

The J gene is TRBJ2-2, the V gene TRBV4-2; unclear D gene. Per the germline V gene, CDR1 is LGHNA and CDR2 is YNFKEQ. Deletions cut 1 base from V and 6 bases from J, with 6 bases between. The CDR3 has 13 residues. The CDR3 region is CASSQVKAGELFF. The CDR3 coding sequence is TGTGCCAGCAGCCAAGTAAAGGCCGGGGAGCTGTTTTTT.

The rearrangement joins TRBV2 to TRBJ2-2; possibly TRBD1 for D (5 bases). Germline CDR1 and CDR2: SNHLY and FYNNEI. The CDR3 runs to 12 residues. V lost 10 bases to trimming and J lost 6 bases, with 12 bases between them. In DNA form, the CDR3 reads TGTGCCACCCAGGGAAGGGCCGGGGAGCTGTTTTTT. Its translation is CATQGRAGELFF.

The V and J genes are TRBV7-9 and TRBJ1-4, with D possibly matching TRBD1 (5 bases). The V and J ends lost 5 bases and 8 bases respectively, with 18 bases between them. This CDR3 is built from 15 residues. CDR1 SEHNR and CDR2 FQNEAQ come from the germline V gene (reference sequence). Here the CDR3 DNA reads TGTGCCAGCAGCGCAAGGGGTGCGGTGGAAGAAAAACTGTTTTTT. This encodes CASSARGAVEEKLFF.

The rearrangement links TRBV6-1 to TRBJ2-7; D gene unclear. Trimming removed 7 bases at V and 0 bases at J, with 16 bases between. CDR1 and CDR2 from the germline V gene are MNHNS and SASEGT. This CDR3 contains 15 residues. CDR3 DNA: TGTGCCAGCACCCCCCGCGGAGATAGCTCCTACGAGCAGTACTTC. Its translation: CASTPRGDSSYEQYF.

J is TRBJ2-1 and V is TRBV7-6; TRBD2 agrees at 10 bases. The CDR3 sequence is 15 residues long. The ends lost 4 bases at V and 10 bases at J; junction bases unmatched: 10. Germline CDR1 SGHVS, CDR2 FNYEAQ. The CDR3 loop is CASSYSGGTVLEQFF. CDR3 nucleotides: TGTGCCAGCAGCTATAGCGGGGGGACCGTGCTAGAGCAGTTCTTC.

This sequence joins TRBV15 and TRBJ1-2; 9 positions agree with TRBD1. The length of the CDR3 is 13 residues. Germline V gene lookup returns CDR1 LNHNV and CDR2 YYDKDF (reference sequence). The V segment lost 3 bases and the J segment 8 bases; nucleotides outside the gene matches: 4. This CDR3 reads CATSSGQGRGYTF. The CDR3 coding sequence is TGTGCCACCAGCAGCGGACAGGGGAGAGGCTACACCTTC.

This chain connects TRBV5-1 to TRBJ2-3, with D perhaps TRBD1 (5 bases). From germline, CDR1 is SGHRS and CDR2 YFSETQ. Trimming cost V 6 bases and J 4 bases, with 12 bases left between them. The CDR3 sequence is 13 residues long. The CDR3 protein is CASNRVGADTQYF. DNA for the CDR3: TGCGCCAGCAACCGTGTAGGGGCAGATACGCAGTATTTT. Combining the CDR3 with reference TRBV5-1 and TRBJ2-3 gives the whole variable domain KAGVTQTPRYLIKTRGQQVTLSCSPISGHRSVSWYQQTPGQGLQFLFEYFSETQRNKGNFPGRFSGRQFSNSRSEMNVSTLELGDSALYLCASNRVGADTQYFGPGTRLTVL.

This clonotype was counted many times. The J gene is TRBJ2-1, the V gene TRBV7-3; TRBD2 agrees at 11 bases. Germline assignment: CDR1 SGHTA and CDR2 FQGTGA. J lost 8 bases, V lost 4 bases, and 7 bases had no gene match. This CDR3 spans 15 amino acids. CDR3 in amino acids: CASSSLAGGVDEQFF. CDR3 sequence (DNA): TGTGCCAGCAGCTCCCTAGCGGGGGGAGTGGATGAGCAGTTCTTC.

V usage is TRBV5-1 and J usage is TRBJ2-5; D is perhaps TRBD1 or TRBD2 (6 bases each). This CDR3 contains 15 residues. V dropped 4 bases and J dropped 5 bases, with 18 bases sitting between them. Germline CDR1 and CDR2: SGHRS and YFSETQ. The CDR3 spells CASSNYGGEGETQYF. The CDR3 DNA reads as TGCGCCAGCAGCAATTACGGGGGCGAGGGGGAGACCCAGTACTTC.

This clonotype showed up just a few times. The rearrangement uses TRBV30 and TRBJ2-7; 7 bases fit TRBD1. The germline gives CDR1 GTSNPN, CDR2 SVGIG (reference sequence). The V segment lost 2 bases and the J segment 6 bases; nucleotides outside the gene matches: 7. CDR3 length: 13 amino acids. CDR3 DNA sequence: TGTGCCTGGAGTTCCGCGACAGGGACCGAGCAGTACTTC. Translation: CAWSSATGTEQYF.

The V and J genes are TRBV5-4 and TRBJ2-7; D possibly uses TRBD1 or TRBD2 (7 bases each). The V and J ends lost 2 bases and 6 bases respectively, with 15 bases between them. The CDR3 is 14 residues long. Per the germline V gene, CDR1 is SGHNT and CDR2 is YYREEE (reference sequence). The CDR3 loop reads CASSFKGGGGEQYF. CDR3 bases: TGTGCCAGCAGCTTTAAAGGGGGCGGGGGCGAGCAGTACTTC.

J is TRBJ2-7 and V is TRBV12-3 or TRBV12-4; D is possibly TRBD1 or TRBD2 (5 bases each). This CDR3 has 12 residues. V was clipped by 6 bases and J by 5 bases, with 11 bases between them. CDR3 nucleotide sequence: TGTGCCAGCAGGGGGGTGGGGAACGAGCAGTACTTC. Its protein product is CASRGVGNEQYF.

This clonotype was counted a few times. V gene TRBV2 combines with J gene TRBJ2-1; 10 bases are shared with TRBD1. The CDR3 length is 14 residues. Germline CDR1 SNHLY, CDR2 FYNNEI. J lost 6 bases, V lost 7 bases, and 6 bases had no gene match. The CDR3 DNA is TGTGCCAGCAACCGACAGGGGGCACTCAATGAGCAGTTCTTC. Its translation: CASNRQGALNEQFF.

This clonotype was counted a few times. V usage is TRBV5-1 and J usage is TRBJ1-4, with D unresolved. The V end was cut by 0 bases, the J end by 7 bases, with 7 bases between. The CDR3 loop spans 13 amino acids. From germline, CDR1 is SGHRS and CDR2 YFSETQ. The CDR3 DNA follows: TGCGCCAGCAGCTTGGGGGCTAGTGAAAAACTGTTTTTT. This translates into CASSLGASEKLFF.

This clonotype was detected only a few times. The V call is TRBV6-1, the J call TRBJ1-1; D not resolved. The germline V gene encodes CDR1 MNHNS and CDR2 SASEGT. The V and J ends lost 6 bases and 12 bases respectively, with 23 bases between them. The CDR3 totals 14 residues. The CDR3, as DNA: TGTGCCAGCAGCCCACCGGGCCCCTTACCCTGGTCTTTCTTT. Protein: CASSPPGPLPWSFF.

The chain has TRBV7-6 and TRBJ2-2; D not resolved. Trimming left V 6 bases short and J 4 bases short, with 6 bases between. From germline, CDR1 is SGHVS and CDR2 FNYEAQ. The CDR3 runs to 12 residues. CDR3 in DNA: TGTGCCAGCAGAGAAACCACCGGGGAGCTGTTTTTT. Translating gives CASRETTGELFF.